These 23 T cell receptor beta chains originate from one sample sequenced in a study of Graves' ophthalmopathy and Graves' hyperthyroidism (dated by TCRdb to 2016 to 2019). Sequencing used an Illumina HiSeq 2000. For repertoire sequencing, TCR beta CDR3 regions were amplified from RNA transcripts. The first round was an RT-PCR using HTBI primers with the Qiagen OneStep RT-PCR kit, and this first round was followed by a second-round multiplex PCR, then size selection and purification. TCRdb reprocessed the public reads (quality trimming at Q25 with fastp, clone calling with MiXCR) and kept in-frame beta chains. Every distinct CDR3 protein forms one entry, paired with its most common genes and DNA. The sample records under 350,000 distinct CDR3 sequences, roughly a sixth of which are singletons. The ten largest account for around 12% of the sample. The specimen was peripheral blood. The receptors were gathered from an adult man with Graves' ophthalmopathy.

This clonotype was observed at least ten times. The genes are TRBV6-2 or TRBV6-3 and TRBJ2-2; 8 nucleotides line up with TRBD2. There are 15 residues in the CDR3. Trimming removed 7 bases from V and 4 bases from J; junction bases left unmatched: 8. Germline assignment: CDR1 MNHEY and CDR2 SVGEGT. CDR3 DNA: TGTGCCAGCAATAAGGACAGCGGGGGCACCGGGGAGCTGTTTTTT. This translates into CASNKDSGGTGELFF.

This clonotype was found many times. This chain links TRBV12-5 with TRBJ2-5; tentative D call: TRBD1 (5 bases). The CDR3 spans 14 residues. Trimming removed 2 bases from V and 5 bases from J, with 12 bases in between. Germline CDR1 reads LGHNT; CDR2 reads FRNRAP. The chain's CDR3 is CASGLIRGWETQYF. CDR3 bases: TGTGCTAGTGGTTTGATAAGGGGTTGGGAGACCCAGTACTTC.

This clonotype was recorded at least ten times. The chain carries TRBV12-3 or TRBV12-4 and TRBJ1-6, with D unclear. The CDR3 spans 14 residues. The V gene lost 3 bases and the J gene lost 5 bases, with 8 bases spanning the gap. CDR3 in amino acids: CASSFARNNSPLHF. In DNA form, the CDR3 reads TGTGCCAGCAGTTTCGCCCGAAATAATTCACCCCTCCACTTT.

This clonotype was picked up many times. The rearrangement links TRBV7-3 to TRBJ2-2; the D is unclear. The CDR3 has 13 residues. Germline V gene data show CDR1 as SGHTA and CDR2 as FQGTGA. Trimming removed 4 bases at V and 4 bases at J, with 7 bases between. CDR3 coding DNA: TGTGCCAGCAGCTCCTTAGTCACCGGGGAGCTGTTTTTT. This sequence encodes CASSSLVTGELFF.

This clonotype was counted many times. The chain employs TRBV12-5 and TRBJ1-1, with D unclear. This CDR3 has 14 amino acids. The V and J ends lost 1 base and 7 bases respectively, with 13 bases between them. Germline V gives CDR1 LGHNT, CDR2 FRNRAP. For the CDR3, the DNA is TGTGCTAGTGGTTTGGCAGCCGTTGGGAGTGAAGCTTTCTTT. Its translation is CASGLAAVGSEAFF.

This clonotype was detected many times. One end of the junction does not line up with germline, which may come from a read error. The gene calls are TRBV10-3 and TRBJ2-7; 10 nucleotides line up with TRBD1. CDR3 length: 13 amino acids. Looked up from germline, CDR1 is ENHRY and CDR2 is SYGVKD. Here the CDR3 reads CAISEGQGVDSQF. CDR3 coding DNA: TGTGCCATCAGTGAGGGACAGGGGGTGGACTCCCAATTC.

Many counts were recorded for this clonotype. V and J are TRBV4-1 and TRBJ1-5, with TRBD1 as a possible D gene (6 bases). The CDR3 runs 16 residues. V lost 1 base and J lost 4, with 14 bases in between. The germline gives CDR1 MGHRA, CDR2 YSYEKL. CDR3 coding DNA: TGCGCCAGCAGCCAAGTTCCGGGCAGGGGAAATCAGCCCCAGCATTTT. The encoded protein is CASSQVPGRGNQPQHF.

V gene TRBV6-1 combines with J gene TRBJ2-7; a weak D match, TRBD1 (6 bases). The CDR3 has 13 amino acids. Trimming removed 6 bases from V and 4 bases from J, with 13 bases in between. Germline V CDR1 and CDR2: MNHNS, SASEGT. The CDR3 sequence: CASRDRISYEQYF. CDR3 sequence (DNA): TGTGCCAGCAGGGACAGAATATCTTACGAGCAGTACTTC.

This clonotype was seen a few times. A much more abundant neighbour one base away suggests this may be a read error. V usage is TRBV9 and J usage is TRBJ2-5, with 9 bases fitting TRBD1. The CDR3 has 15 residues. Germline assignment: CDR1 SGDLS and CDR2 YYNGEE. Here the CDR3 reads CAISVGQGKWETQYF. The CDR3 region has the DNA TGTGCCATCAGCGTAGGACAGGGGAAGTGGGAGACCCAGTACTTC. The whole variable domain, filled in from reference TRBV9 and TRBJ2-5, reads DSGVTQTPKHLITATGQRVTLRCSPRSGDLSVYWYQQSLDQGLQFLIQYYNGEERAKGNILERFSAQQFPDLHSELNLSSLELGDSALYFCAISVGQGKWETQYFGPGTRLLVL.

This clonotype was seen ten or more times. CDR3 in amino acids: CASSYSGGSNQPQHF. Written as DNA, the CDR3 is TGTGCCAGCAGTTACTCAGGGGGTAGCAATCAGCCCCAGCATTTT. The genes are TRBV6-5 and TRBJ1-5; D is possibly TRBD1 (6 bases). The CDR3 runs to 15 residues. From germline, CDR1 is MNHEY and CDR2 SVGAGI. V was pared by 0 bases and J by 0 bases, with 6 bases between.

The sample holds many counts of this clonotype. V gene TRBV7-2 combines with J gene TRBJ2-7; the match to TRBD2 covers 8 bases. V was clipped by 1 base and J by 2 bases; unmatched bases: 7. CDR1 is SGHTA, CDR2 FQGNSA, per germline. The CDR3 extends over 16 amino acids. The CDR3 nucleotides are TGTGCCAGCAGCTTAGTAGGTGTCGGGAGGGCCTACGAGCAGTACTTC. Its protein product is CASSLVGVGRAYEQYF.

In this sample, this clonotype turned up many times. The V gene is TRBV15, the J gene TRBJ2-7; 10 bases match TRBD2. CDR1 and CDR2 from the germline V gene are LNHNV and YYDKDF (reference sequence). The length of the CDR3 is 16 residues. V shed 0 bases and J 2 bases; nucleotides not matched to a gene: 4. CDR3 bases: TGTGCCACCAGCAGAGATCGGACTAGCGGTACCTACGAGCAGTACTTC. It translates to CATSRDRTSGTYEQYF.

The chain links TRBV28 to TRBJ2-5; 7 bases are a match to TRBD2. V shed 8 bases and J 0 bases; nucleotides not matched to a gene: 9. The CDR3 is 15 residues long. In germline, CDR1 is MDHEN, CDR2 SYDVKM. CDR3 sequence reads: CASWGGLGYQETQYF. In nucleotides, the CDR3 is TGTGCCAGCTGGGGGGGACTGGGGTACCAAGAGACCCAGTACTTC. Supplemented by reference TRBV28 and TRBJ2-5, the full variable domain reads DVKVTQSSRYLVKRTGEKVFLECVQDMDHENMFWYRQDPGLGLRLIYFSYDVKMKEKGDIPEGYSVSREKKERFSLILESASTNQTSMYLCASWGGLGYQETQYFGPGTRLLVL.

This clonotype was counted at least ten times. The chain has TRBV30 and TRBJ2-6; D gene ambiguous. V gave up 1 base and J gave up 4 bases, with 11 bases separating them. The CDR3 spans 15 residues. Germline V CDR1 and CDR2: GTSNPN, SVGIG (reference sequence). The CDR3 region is CAWSAGGTGANVLTF. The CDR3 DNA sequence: TGTGCCTGGAGTGCGGGTGGAACCGGGGCCAACGTCCTGACTTTC.

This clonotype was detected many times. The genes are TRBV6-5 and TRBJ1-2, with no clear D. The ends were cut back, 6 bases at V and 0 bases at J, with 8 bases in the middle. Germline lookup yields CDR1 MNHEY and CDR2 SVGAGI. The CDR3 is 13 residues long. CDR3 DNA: TGTGCCAGCAGGATCAGACCTAACTATGGCTACACCTTC. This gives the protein CASRIRPNYGYTF.

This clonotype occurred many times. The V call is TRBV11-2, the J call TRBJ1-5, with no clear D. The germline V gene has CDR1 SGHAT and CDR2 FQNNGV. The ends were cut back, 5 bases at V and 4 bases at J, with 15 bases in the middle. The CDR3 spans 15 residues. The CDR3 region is CASSPVGSRNQPQHF. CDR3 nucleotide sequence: TGTGCCAGCAGCCCCGTAGGCTCACGGAATCAGCCCCAGCATTTT.

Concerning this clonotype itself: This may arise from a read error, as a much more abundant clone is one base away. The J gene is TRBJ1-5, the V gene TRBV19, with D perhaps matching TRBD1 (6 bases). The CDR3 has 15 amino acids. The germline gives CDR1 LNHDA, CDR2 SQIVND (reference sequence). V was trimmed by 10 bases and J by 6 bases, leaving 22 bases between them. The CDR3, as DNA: TGTGCCAACCAAACGTCCCAGGGGAATAGTCAGCCCCAGCATTTT. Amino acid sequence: CANQTSQGNSQPQHF.

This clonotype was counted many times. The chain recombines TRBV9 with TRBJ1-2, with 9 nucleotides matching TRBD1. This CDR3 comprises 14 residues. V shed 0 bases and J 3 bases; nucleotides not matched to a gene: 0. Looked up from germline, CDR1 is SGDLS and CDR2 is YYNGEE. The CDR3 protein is CASSVGQGDYGYTF. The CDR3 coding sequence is TGTGCCAGCAGCGTAGGACAGGGGGACTATGGCTACACCTTC. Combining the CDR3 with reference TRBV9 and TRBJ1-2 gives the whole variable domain DSGVTQTPKHLITATGQRVTLRCSPRSGDLSVYWYQQSLDQGLQFLIQYYNGEERAKGNILERFSAQQFPDLHSELNLSSLELGDSALYFCASSVGQGDYGYTFGSGTRLTVV.

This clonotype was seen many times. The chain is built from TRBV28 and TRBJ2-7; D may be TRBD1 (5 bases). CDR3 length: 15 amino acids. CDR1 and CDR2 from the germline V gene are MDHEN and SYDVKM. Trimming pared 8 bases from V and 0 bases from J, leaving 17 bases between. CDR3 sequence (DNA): TGTGCCAGCGTGATGACTCTGGGGCGCTCCTACGAGCAGTACTTC. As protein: CASVMTLGRSYEQYF.

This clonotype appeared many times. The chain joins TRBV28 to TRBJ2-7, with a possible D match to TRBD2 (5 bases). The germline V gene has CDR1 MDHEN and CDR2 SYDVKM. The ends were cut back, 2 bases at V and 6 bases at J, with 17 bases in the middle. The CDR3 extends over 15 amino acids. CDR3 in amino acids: CASSLIVEGRGEQYF. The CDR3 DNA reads TGTGCCAGCAGTTTAATTGTCGAGGGTCGGGGCGAGCAGTACTTC.

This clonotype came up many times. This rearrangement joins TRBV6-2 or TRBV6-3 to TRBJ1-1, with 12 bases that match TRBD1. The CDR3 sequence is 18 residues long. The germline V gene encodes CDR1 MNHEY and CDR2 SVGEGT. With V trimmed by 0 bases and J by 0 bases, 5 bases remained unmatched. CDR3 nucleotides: TGTGCCAGCAGTTACTCGGGCGGGACAGGGGGCCTGAACACTGAAGCTTTCTTT. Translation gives CASSYSGGTGGLNTEAFF.

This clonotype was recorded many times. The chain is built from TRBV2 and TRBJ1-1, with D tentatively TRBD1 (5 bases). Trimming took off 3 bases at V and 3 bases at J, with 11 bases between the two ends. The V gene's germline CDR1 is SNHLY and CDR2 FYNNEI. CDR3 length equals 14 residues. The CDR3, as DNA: TGTGCCAGCAGTGAGGTCGGGGGTTACACTGAAGCTTTCTTT. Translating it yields CASSEVGGYTEAFF.

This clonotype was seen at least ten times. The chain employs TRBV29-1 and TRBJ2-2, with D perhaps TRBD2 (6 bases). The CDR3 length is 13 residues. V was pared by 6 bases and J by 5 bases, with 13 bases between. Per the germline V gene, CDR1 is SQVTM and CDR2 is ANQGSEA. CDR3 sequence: CSVRHRGTGELFF. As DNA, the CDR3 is TGCAGCGTAAGGCACCGGGGGACCGGGGAGCTGTTTTTT.